The rows below give T cell receptor beta chains drawn from one sample of a study of blood T cell repertoires in COVID-19. Sequencing was performed with immunoSEQ multiplex PCR; in TCRdb, only in-frame clones are kept and a portion is missing. This table holds hundreds of thousands of clones, 80% to 90% found once. The sequenced sample was peripheral blood. The receptors originated from a man between 45 and 60 years old with acute or convalescent COVID-19. Each CDR3 is given with its conserved first and last residue. Fields, in order: V gene, J gene, D gene, clone size, CDR3 DNA, CDR3 protein. The D gene is left open where the match is weak. Clone size is given for some rows only: seen once, a few or many times, or a class if the clone is expanded.

V: TRBV7-2; J: TRBJ2-3; D: .; size: .; DNA: TGTGCCAGCAGCTTAGTACAGACAGATACGCAGTATTTT; CDR3: CASSLVQTDTQYF
V: TRBV6-5; J: TRBJ1-1; D: TRBD1; size: .; DNA: TGTGCCAGCAGGGAGACAGGGACAGCCGAAGCTTTCTTT; CDR3: CASRETGTAEAFF
V: TRBV5-5; J: TRBJ2-7; D: .; size: few; DNA: TGTGCCAGCAGCTTGGCCATAGGAGGGGGCGGAAGCTACGAGCAGTACTTC; CDR3: CASSLAIGGGGSYEQYF
V: TRBV6-5; J: TRBJ1-1; D: TRBD1; size: .; DNA: TGTGCCTGCAGCCTTCTGACAGGGGGAAACACTGAAGCTTTCTTT; CDR3: CACSLLTGGNTEAFF
V: TRBV28; J: TRBJ1-4; D: .; size: .; DNA: TGTGCCAGCAGTTTATATGAGGGGAGGGCGACTAATGAAAAACTGTTTTTT; CDR3: CASSLYEGRATNEKLFF
V: TRBV28; J: TRBJ1-2; D: .; size: .; DNA: TGTGCCAGCAGTCTCGGGACACAGTATGGCTACACCTTC; CDR3: CASSLGTQYGYTF
V: TRBV2; J: TRBJ1-6; D: .; size: .; DNA: TGTGCCAGCAGGCTGACAGCTACTAATTCACCCCTCCACTTT; CDR3: CASRLTATNSPLHF
V: TRBV7-3; J: TRBJ2-7; D: .; size: once; DNA: TGTGCCAGCAGCCCCCATCGGGACAAAAACGAGCAGTACTTC; CDR3: CASSPHRDKNEQYF
V: TRBV3-1/TRBV3-2; J: TRBJ2-5; D: TRBD2; size: .; DNA: TGTGCCAGCAGCCTGAGCGGGGGGCCTCAAGAGACCCAGTACTTC; CDR3: CASSLSGGPQETQYF
V: TRBV5-1; J: TRBJ2-1; D: TRBD1; size: .; DNA: TGCGCCAGCAGAGGGGGCGACAGGGGAACACGCCGCTCCTACAATGAGCAGTTCTTC; CDR3: CASRGGDRGTRRSYNEQFF
V: TRBV27; J: TRBJ1-4; D: .; size: .; DNA: TGTGCCAGCAGTTTAAAGGGGACAACTAATGAAAAACTGTTTTTT; CDR3: CASSLKGTTNEKLFF
V: TRBV11-2; J: TRBJ1-1; D: .; size: .; DNA: TGTGCCAGCAGCTTAAGTCAGGAGAACACTGAAGCTTTCTTT; CDR3: CASSLSQENTEAFF
V: TRBV25-1; J: TRBJ2-7; D: .; size: once; DNA: TGTGCCAGCGGCTGGTTGTACGAGCAGTACTTC; CDR3: CASGWLYEQYF
V: TRBV5-6; J: TRBJ2-1; D: .; size: .; DNA: TGTGCCAGCAGCAGGGGGGGGCAGTACTACAATGAGCAGTTCTTC; CDR3: CASSRGGQYYNEQFF
V: TRBV10-3; J: TRBJ1-4; D: TRBD1; size: .; DNA: TGTGCCATCGCCGGGACAGCCGAGGGAAATGAAAAACTGTTTTTT; CDR3: CAIAGTAEGNEKLFF
V: TRBV2; J: TRBJ1-5; D: .; size: .; DNA: TGTGCCAGCCGGGACTTCAATCAGCCCCAGCATTTT; CDR3: CASRDFNQPQHF
V: TRBV18; J: TRBJ2-5; D: TRBD2; size: .; DNA: TGTGCCAGCTCACCACGACTAGCGGGGAACCAAGAGACCCAGTACTTC; CDR3: CASSPRLAGNQETQYF
V: TRBV3-1/TRBV3-2; J: TRBJ1-2; D: TRBD1; size: .; DNA: TGTGCCAGCAGCCAACCGGGACAGGGGAATGGCTACACCTTC; CDR3: CASSQPGQGNGYTF
V: TRBV18; J: TRBJ1-6; D: TRBD1; size: .; DNA: TGTGCCAGCTCACCTGTGACAGGGAGGAATAATTCACCCCTCCACTTT; CDR3: CASSPVTGRNNSPLHF
V: TRBV6-2/TRBV6-3; J: TRBJ2-2; D: TRBD1; size: .; DNA: TGTGCCAGCAGCCCCGACAGGGCCCCTAACACCGGGGAGCTGTTTTTT; CDR3: CASSPDRAPNTGELFF
V: TRBV19; J: TRBJ2-2; D: .; size: few; DNA: TGTGCCAGTAGTATAGATGAACTCACCGGGGAGCTGTTTTTT; CDR3: CASSIDELTGELFF
V: TRBV9; J: TRBJ2-2; D: .; size: .; DNA: TGTGCCAGCAGCCCTCGGACAGACACCGGGGAGCTGTTTTTT; CDR3: CASSPRTDTGELFF
V: TRBV6-5; J: TRBJ1-2; D: TRBD1; size: .; DNA: TGTGCCAGCTCGGGACAGGGAGGCGGCTACACCTTC; CDR3: CASSGQGGGYTF
V: TRBV6-1; J: TRBJ2-7; D: .; size: .; DNA: TGTGCCAGCAGTAACAGCTACGAGCAGTACTTC; CDR3: CASSNSYEQYF
V: TRBV5-4; J: TRBJ2-5; D: TRBD2; size: .; DNA: TGTGCCAGCAACCGTCCCGGGGGGGAACAAGAGACCCAGTACTTC; CDR3: CASNRPGGEQETQYF
V: TRBV2; J: TRBJ2-1; D: TRBD2; size: .; DNA: TGTGCCAGCAGTGGGGGGGGGACCCCATACAATGAGCAGTTCTTC; CDR3: CASSGGGTPYNEQFF
V: TRBV5-1; J: TRBJ2-5; D: TRBD2; size: .; DNA: TGCGCCAGCAGCAAAGGACTAGCGGGGGTAAAGTACCAAGAGACCCAGTACTTC; CDR3: CASSKGLAGVKYQETQYF
V: TRBV7-2; J: TRBJ2-5; D: TRBD2; size: .; DNA: TGTGCCAGCAGCTCCTTTAGCGGGGTAGGGGAGACCCAGTACTTC; CDR3: CASSSFSGVGETQYF
V: TRBV11-2; J: TRBJ1-2; D: TRBD1; size: .; DNA: TGTGCCAGCAGCTTATCAACAGGGGACTATGGCTACACCTTC; CDR3: CASSLSTGDYGYTF
V: TRBV3-1/TRBV3-2; J: TRBJ1-1; D: .; size: .; DNA: TGTGCCAGCAGCGTCAGGGACACTGAAGCTTTCTTT; CDR3: CASSVRDTEAFF
V: TRBV12-3/TRBV12-4; J: TRBJ1-1; D: .; size: .; DNA: TGTGCCAGCAGTGCGGGATGGGTAGCTTTCTTT; CDR3: CASSAGWVAFF
V: TRBV7-9; J: TRBJ2-5; D: .; size: .; DNA: TGTGCCAGCAGCCTTGACAGCCAAGAGACCCAGTACTTC; CDR3: CASSLDSQETQYF
V: TRBV30; J: TRBJ1-1; D: .; size: once; DNA: TGTGCCTGGAGCAGAACCCCGGGGACTGAAGCTTTCTTT; CDR3: CAWSRTPGTEAFF
V: TRBV5-1; J: TRBJ1-1; D: TRBD1; size: .; DNA: TGCGCCAGCAGCGCTGAGGGACAGGCGTGGGGCACTGAAGCTTTCTTT; CDR3: CASSAEGQAWGTEAFF
V: TRBV5-1; J: TRBJ1-1; D: .; size: .; DNA: TGCGCCAGCAGCTTGGGGGGAGCCATGAACACTGAAGCTTTCTTT; CDR3: CASSLGGAMNTEAFF
V: TRBV2; J: TRBJ2-7; D: TRBD2; size: .; DNA: TGTGCCAGCAACCCGGGACTAGCGGGGGGTAAATCCTACGAGCAGTACTTC; CDR3: CASNPGLAGGKSYEQYF